Presented here are 5 T cell receptor beta chains from one specimen sequenced in a study of blood T cell repertoires in COVID-19 (TCRdb year 2020). Library prep was done by the immunoSEQ multiplex PCR assay. TCRdb took this table from immuneACCESS and kept in-frame rearrangements with V and J called. Such tables lack part of the clones; where checked against another copy, unresolved V genes explain under half of the gap, and the rest is unexplained. In this sample the table shows about 230,000 clones, around four fifths of which occur a single time. Together, the top ten hold roughly 5.7% of the sample. The sequenced sample was peripheral blood. The receptors derive from a man at least 80 years old with acute or convalescent COVID-19.

This chain's CDR3 is CASSFDRDSGYTF. The CDR3 bases are TGTGCCAGCAGCTTCGACAGGGACAGCGGCTACACCTTC. The gene calls are TRBV7-3 and TRBJ1-2, with 7 bases matching TRBD1. The germline V gene encodes CDR1 SGHTA and CDR2 FQGTGA. With 3 bases clipped from V and 8 bases from J, the junction kept 6 bases outside the gene matches. The CDR3 contains 13 residues.

The chain joins TRBV2 to TRBJ2-1, with 7 positions matching TRBD1. Losses at the gene ends were 5 bases for V and 6 bases for J; bases not matched to a gene: 13. This CDR3 has 16 amino acids. Germline V gene sequence: CDR1 SNHLY, CDR2 FYNNEI. The CDR3 DNA follows: TGTGCCAGCAGTCCACCCCCAGGGGGTGGGTTCAATGAGCAGTTCTTC. Encoded protein: CASSPPPGGGFNEQFF.

CDR3: CASSAIDEQFF. CDR3 nucleotide sequence: TGTGCCAGCAGCGCGATCGATGAGCAGTTCTTC. This sequence joins TRBV5-6 and TRBJ2-1, with D uncertain. The V gene's germline CDR1 is SGHDT and CDR2 YYEEEE. The CDR3 totals 11 residues. Trimming removed 4 bases from V and 8 bases from J, with 7 bases in between.

This chain links TRBV6-4 with TRBJ1-1, with 12 bases matching TRBD1. The germline gives CDR1 MRHNA, CDR2 SNTAGT. The J segment lost 5 bases and the V segment lost 4 bases, leaving 5 bases of the junction unmatched. This CDR3 spans 15 amino acids. CDR3 DNA sequence: TGTGCCAGCAGTGTTGGGACAGGGGGCCGGACTGAAGCTTTCTTT. This translates into CASSVGTGGRTEAFF.

This chain joins TRBV3-1 (or the pseudogene TRBV3-2) and TRBJ2-7, with 7 bases that match TRBD1. This CDR3 is built from 15 residues. J was trimmed by 6 bases and V by 3 bases; bases with no gene match: 11. Germline V lookup: CDR1 LGHDT, CDR2 YNNKEL (reference sequence). DNA for the CDR3: TGTGCCAGCAGCCACCACGGTACCTCAGGGGGCGAGCAGTACTTC. This translates into CASSHHGTSGGEQYF.